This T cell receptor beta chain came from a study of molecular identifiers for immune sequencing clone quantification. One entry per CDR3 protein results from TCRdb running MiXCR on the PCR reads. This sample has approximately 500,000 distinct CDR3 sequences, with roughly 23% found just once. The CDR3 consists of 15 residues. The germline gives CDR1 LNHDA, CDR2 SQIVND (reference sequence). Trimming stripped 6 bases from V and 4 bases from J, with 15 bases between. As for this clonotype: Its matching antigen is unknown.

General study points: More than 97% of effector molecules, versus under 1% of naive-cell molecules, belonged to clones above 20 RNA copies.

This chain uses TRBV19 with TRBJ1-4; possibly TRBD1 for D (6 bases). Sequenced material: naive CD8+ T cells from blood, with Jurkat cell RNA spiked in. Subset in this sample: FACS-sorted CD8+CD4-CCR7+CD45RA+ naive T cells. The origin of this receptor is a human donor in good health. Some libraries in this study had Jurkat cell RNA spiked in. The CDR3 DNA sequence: TGTGCCAGTAGAGACCAGGACAGACGTAATGAAAAACTGTTTTTT. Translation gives CASRDQDRRNEKLFF.